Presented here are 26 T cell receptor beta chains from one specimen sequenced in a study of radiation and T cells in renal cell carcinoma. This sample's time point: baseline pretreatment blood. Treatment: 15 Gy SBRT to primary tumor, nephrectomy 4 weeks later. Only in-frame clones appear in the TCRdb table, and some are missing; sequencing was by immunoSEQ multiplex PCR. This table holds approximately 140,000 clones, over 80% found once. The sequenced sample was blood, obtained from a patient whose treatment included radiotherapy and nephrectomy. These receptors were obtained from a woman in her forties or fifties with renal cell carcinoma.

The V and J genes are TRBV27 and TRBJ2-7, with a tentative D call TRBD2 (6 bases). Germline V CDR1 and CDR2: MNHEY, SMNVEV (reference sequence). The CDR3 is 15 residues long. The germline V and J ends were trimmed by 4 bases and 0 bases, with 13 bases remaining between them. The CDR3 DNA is TGTGCCAGCAGTTCCCCTCTCGGGGGCTCCTACGAGCAGTACTTC. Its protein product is CASSSPLGGSYEQYF.

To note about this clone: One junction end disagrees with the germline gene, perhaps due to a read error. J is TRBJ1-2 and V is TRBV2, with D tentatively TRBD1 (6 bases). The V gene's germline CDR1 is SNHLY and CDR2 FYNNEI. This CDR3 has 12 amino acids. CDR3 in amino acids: CASRKGPQGSHF. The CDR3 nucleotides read TGTGCCAGCAGGAAGGGACCCCAGGGGTCGCACTTC.

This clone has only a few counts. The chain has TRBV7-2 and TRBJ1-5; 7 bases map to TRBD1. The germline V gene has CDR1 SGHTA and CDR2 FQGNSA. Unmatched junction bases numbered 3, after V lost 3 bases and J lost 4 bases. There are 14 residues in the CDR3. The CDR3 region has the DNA TGTGCCAGCAGCTTGGCCAGGGGGAATCAGCCCCAGCATTTT. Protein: CASSLARGNQPQHF.

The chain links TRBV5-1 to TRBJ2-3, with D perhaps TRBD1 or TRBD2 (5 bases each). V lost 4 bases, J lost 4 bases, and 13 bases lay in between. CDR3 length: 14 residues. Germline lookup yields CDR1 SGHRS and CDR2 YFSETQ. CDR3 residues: CASSTGTTADTQYF. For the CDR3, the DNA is TGCGCCAGCAGCACGGGGACGACGGCAGATACGCAGTATTTT. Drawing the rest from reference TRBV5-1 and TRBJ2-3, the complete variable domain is KAGVTQTPRYLIKTRGQQVTLSCSPISGHRSVSWYQQTPGQGLQFLFEYFSETQRNKGNFPGRFSGRQFSNSRSEMNVSTLELGDSALYLCASSTGTTADTQYFGPGTRLTVL.

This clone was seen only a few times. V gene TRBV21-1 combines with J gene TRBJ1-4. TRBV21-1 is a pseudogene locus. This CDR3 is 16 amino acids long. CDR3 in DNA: TGTGCCAGCAGCAAAGTAGATGACCAATGCCGGGAAAAACTGTTTTTT. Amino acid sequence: CASSKVDDQCREKLFF.

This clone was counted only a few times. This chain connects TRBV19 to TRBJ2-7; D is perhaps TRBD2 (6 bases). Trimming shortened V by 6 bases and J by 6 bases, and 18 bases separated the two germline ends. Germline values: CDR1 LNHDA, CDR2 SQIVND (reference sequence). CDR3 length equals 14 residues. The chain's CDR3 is CASRTGTRGSEQYF. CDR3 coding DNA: TGTGCCAGTAGAACCGGGACCCGGGGGTCCGAGCAGTACTTC.

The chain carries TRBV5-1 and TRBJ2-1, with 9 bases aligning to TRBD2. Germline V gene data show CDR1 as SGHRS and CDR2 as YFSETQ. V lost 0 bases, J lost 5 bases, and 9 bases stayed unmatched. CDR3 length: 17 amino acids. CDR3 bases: TGCGCCAGCAGCTTGGTCCTAGCGGGACCGATTAACAATGAGCAGTTCTTC. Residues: CASSLVLAGPINNEQFF.

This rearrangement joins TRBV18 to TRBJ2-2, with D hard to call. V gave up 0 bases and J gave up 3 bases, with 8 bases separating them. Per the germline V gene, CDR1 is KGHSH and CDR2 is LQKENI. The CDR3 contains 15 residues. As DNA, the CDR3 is TGTGCCAGCTCACCACCTACAAGAGACACCGGGGAGCTGTTTTTT. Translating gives CASSPPTRDTGELFF.

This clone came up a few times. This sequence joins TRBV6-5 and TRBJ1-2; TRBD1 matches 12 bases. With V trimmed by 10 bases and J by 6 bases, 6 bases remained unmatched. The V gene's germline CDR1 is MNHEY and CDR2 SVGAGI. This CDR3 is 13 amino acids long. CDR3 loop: CATLRDRGHGYTF. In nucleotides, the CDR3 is TGTGCCACGCTGAGGGACAGGGGGCATGGCTACACCTTC.

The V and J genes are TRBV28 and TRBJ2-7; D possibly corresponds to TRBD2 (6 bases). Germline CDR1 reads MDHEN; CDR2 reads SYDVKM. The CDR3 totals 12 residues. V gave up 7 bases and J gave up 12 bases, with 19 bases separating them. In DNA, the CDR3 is TGTGCCAGCACCCCGGCTGCGGGGAGGTGGTACTTC. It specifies CASTPAAGRWYF.

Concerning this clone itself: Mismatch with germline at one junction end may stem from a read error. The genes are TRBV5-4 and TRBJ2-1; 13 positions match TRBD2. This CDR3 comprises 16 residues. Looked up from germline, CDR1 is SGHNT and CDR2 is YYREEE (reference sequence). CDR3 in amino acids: CASRLGTSGVHNEQFF. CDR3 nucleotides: TGTGCCAGCAGGTTGGGGACTAGCGGGGTCCACAATGAGCAGTTCTTC.

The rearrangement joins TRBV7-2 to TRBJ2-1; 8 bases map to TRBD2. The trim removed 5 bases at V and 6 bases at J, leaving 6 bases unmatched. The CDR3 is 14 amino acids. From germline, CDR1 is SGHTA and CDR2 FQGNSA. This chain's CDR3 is CASSEVAGTNEQFF. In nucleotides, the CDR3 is TGTGCCAGCAGCGAAGTAGCGGGAACCAATGAGCAGTTCTTC.

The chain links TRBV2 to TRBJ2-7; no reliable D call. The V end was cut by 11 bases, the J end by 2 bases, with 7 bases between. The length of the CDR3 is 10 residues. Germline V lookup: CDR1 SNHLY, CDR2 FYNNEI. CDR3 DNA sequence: TGTGCCGTCGGCCCCTACGAGCAGTACTTC. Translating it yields CAVGPYEQYF. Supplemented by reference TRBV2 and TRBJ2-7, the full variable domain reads EPEVTQTPSHQVTQMGQEVILRCVPISNHLYFYWYRQILGQKVEFLVSFYNNEISEKSEIFDDQFSVERPDGSNFTLKIRSTKLEDSAMYFCAVGPYEQYFGPGTRLTVT.

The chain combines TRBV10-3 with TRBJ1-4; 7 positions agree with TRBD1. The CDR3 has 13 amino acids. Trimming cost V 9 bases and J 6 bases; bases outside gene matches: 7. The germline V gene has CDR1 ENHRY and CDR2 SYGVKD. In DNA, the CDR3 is TGTGCCATATCAGACAGGGCCTATGAAAAACTGTTTTTT. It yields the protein CAISDRAYEKLFF.

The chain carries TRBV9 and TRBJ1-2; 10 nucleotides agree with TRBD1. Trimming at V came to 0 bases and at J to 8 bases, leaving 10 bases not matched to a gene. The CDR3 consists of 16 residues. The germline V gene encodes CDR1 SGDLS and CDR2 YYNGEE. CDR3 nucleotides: TGTGCCAGCAGCGTAGCTGCGGGTGGACAGGGGGTAGGCTACACCTTC. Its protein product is CASSVAAGGQGVGYTF.

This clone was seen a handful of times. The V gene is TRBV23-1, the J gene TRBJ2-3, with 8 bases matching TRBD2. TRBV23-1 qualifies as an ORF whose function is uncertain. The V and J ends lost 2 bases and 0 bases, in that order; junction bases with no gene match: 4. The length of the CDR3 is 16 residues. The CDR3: CASSQTGGVSTDTQYF. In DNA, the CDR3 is TGCGCCAGCAGTCAAACGGGGGGGGTTAGCACAGATACGCAGTATTTT.

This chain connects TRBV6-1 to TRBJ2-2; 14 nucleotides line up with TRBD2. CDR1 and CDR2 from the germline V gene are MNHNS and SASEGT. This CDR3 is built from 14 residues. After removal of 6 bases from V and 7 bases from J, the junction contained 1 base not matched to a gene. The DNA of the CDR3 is TGTGCCAGCAGGGGACTAGCGGGAGTCGGGGAGCTGTTTTTT. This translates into CASRGLAGVGELFF.

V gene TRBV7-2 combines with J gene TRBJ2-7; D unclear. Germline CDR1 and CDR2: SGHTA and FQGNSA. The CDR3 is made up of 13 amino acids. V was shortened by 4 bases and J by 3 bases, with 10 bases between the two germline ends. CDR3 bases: TGTGCCAGCAGCTCGACGATCCTCTACGAGCAGTACTTC. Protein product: CASSSTILYEQYF.

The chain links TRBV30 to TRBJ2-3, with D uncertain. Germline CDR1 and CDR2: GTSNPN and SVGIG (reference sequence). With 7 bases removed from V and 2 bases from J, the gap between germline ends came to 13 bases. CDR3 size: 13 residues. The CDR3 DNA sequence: TGTGCCTCGGGCGCCGTGGCCACAGATACGCAGTATTTT. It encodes CASGAVATDTQYF.

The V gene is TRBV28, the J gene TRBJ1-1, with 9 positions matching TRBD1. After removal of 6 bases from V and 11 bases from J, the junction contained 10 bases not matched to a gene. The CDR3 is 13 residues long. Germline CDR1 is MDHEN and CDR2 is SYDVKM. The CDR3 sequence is CASRSPGTGSAFF. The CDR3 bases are TGTGCCAGCAGAAGTCCCGGGACAGGGTCGGCTTTCTTT.

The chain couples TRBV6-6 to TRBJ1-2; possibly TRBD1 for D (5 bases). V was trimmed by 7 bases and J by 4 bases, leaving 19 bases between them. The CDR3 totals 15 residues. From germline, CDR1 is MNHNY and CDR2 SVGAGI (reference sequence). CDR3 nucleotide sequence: TGTGCCAGCAACCTAGGGGCCGGGGGAGCCTATGGCTACACCTTC. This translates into CASNLGAGGAYGYTF.

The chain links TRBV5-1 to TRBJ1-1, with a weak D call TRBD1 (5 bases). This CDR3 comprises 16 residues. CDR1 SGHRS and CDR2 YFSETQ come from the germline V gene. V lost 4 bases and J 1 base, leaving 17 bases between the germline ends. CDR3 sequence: CASSPRRDGSNTEAFF. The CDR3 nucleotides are TGCGCCAGCAGCCCGAGGAGGGACGGCTCGAACACTGAAGCTTTCTTT.

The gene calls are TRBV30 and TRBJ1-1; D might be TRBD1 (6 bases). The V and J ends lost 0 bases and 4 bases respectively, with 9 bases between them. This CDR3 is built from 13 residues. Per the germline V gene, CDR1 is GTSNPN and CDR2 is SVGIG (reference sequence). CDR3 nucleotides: TGTGCCTGGAGTGTACAGGGACGCACTGAAGCTTTCTTT. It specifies CAWSVQGRTEAFF.

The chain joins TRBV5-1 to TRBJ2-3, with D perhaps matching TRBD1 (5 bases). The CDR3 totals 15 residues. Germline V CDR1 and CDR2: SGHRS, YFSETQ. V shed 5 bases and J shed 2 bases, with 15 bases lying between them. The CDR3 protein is CASRGSDGHTDTQYF. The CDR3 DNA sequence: TGCGCCAGCAGAGGGTCCGACGGACACACAGATACGCAGTATTTT.

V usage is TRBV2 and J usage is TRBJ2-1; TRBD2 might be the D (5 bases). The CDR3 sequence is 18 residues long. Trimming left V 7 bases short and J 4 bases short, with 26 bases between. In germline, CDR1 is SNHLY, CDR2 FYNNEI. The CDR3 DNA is TGTGCCAGCATACCCCTAGCCAAGGACCGAGAGAGTTACAATGAGCAGTTCTTC. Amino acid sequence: CASIPLAKDRESYNEQFF.

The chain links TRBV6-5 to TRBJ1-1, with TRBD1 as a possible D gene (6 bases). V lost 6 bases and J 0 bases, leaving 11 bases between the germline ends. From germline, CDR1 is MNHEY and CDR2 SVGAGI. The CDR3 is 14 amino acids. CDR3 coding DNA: TGTGCCAGCAGGGCGGGACACATGAACACTGAAGCTTTCTTT. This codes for CASRAGHMNTEAFF.